The 17 T cell receptor beta chains presented below share a single source sample, sequenced in a study of beta chain features in type 1 diabetes. Study-level points and caveats: In every one of the four CD4+ subsets, TCRB CDR3s were moderately but significantly shorter in Type 1 diabetes patients.

Expressed TCRB transcripts were sequenced after all isolated RNA was converted to cDNA. Produced via immunoSEQ multiplex PCR; TCRdb's table is partial and in-frame only. The sample lists about 650,000 clones, roughly 12% occurring once. For these receptors, no antigen is known. The material sequenced was naive CD4+ T cells from blood. All receptors derive from a man aged 25-45 years with type 1 diabetes.

This clone has just a few counts. This chain links TRBV25-1 with TRBJ2-1; 8 bases map to TRBD2. V shed 6 bases and J 5 bases; nucleotides not matched to a gene: 6. This CDR3 spans 14 amino acids. From germline, CDR1 is MGHDK and CDR2 SYGVNS. The CDR3 bases are TGTGCCAGCAGAAGCAGCGGGGGTCACAATGAGCAGTTCTTC. Amino acids: CASRSSGGHNEQFF.

V usage is TRBV5-1 and J usage is TRBJ2-5, with D possibly being TRBD1 or TRBD2 (5 bases each). The length of the CDR3 is 13 residues. Trimming shortened V by 1 base and J by 5 bases, and 9 bases separated the two germline ends. In germline, CDR1 is SGHRS, CDR2 YFSETQ. The CDR3 DNA reads TGCGCCAGCAGCTTGTGGGGGACGGAGACCCAGTACTTC. It yields the protein CASSLWGTETQYF.

There are a few counts of this clone. J is TRBJ2-1 and V is TRBV19, with TRBD2 as a possible D gene (6 bases). The V gene lost 7 bases and the J gene lost 5 bases, with 15 bases spanning the gap. The CDR3 is 14 residues long. Germline V gives CDR1 LNHDA, CDR2 SQIVND (reference sequence). In nucleotides, the CDR3 is TGTGCCAGTACCCGGGGGTCAGACAACAATGAGCAGTTCTTC. Translation gives CASTRGSDNNEQFF.

The rearrangement uses TRBV7-9 and TRBJ2-3; the match to TRBD2 covers 11 bases. The CDR3 is 19 amino acids. V lost 0 bases, J lost 2 bases, and 10 bases stayed unmatched. Germline V lookup: CDR1 SEHNR, CDR2 FQNEAQ (reference sequence). The CDR3 sequence is CASSLALGLAGGVTDTQYF. The CDR3 nucleotides read TGTGCCAGCAGCTTAGCGCTTGGGCTAGCGGGGGGAGTCACAGATACGCAGTATTTT.

This clone has more than one count but fewer than ten. A read error is possible here, since a much larger clone lies one base away. The chain combines TRBV13 with TRBJ2-7; D not resolved. CDR1 is PRHDT, CDR2 FYEKMQ, per germline (reference sequence). The CDR3 loop spans 11 amino acids. The CDR3 DNA is TGTGCCAGCAGCGCCTCCCACGAGCAGTACTTC. Protein product: CASSASHEQYF.

The V gene is TRBV10-3, the J gene TRBJ1-6; D is unresolved. The V end lost 3 bases, the J end lost 9 bases, and 6 bases lay between the germline ends. The CDR3 totals 12 residues. CDR1 and CDR2 from the germline V gene are ENHRY and SYGVKD. This CDR3 is CAISDPVSPLHF. The CDR3 DNA reads TGTGCCATCAGTGATCCCGTTTCACCCCTCCACTTT.

V gene TRBV6-1 combines with J gene TRBJ2-2; weak D call: TRBD2 (6 bases). V was clipped by 3 bases and J by 6 bases, with 8 bases between them. The CDR3 contains 13 residues. From germline, CDR1 is MNHNS and CDR2 SASEGT. CDR3 coding DNA: TGTGCCAGCAGTGATAGGGAGGCCGGGGAGCTGTTTTTT. Translating it yields CASSDREAGELFF.

This chain connects TRBV2 to TRBJ2-4; no definite D call. The length of the CDR3 is 14 residues. V dropped 1 base and J dropped 6 bases, with 10 bases sitting between them. Per the germline V gene, CDR1 is SNHLY and CDR2 is FYNNEI. The CDR3 spells CASSEGISPNIQYF. CDR3 nucleotides: TGTGCCAGCAGTGAAGGCATCTCGCCAAACATTCAGTACTTC.

Comments on this clone: One end of the junction is discordant with germline, which a read error may explain. This chain links TRBV6-5 with TRBJ1-1; D unresolved. The CDR3 is 15 amino acids. Germline-derived CDR1 and CDR2 are MNHEY and SVGAGI. As DNA, the CDR3 is TGTGCCATCAGTCAGGCAGCCATCATGAACACTGAAGCTTTCTTT. Translating it yields CAISQAAIMNTEAFF.

In its sample, this clone was seen a few times. The rearrangement links TRBV9 to TRBJ2-3; 9 nucleotides align to TRBD2. The V gene's germline CDR1 is SGDLS and CDR2 YYNGEE. The CDR3 is made up of 17 amino acids. V gave up 4 bases and J gave up 8 bases; unmatched junction bases: 17. The CDR3 here is CASSSEVAGDLGGTQYF. CDR3 coding DNA: TGTGCCAGCAGCTCCGAGGTAGCGGGGGACCTAGGTGGTACGCAGTATTTT.

The chain couples TRBV19 to TRBJ2-1, with 7 bases identical to TRBD2. J gave up 4 bases and V 2 bases, and 5 bases lay outside the gene matches. The CDR3 runs 15 residues. Per germline, CDR1 LNHDA and CDR2 SQIVND (reference sequence). The CDR3 DNA reads as TGTGCCAGTAGTATATTGGCGGGGGAATACAATGAGCAGTTCTTC. The encoded protein is CASSILAGEYNEQFF.

The chain uses TRBV9 and TRBJ1-2; no firm D call. Germline assignment: CDR1 SGDLS and CDR2 YYNGEE. The CDR3 totals 14 residues. Trimming removed 0 bases at V and 2 bases at J, with 8 bases between. The CDR3 nucleotides are TGTGCCAGCAGCGTAGACATGGGCAACTATGGCTACACCTTC. Residues: CASSVDMGNYGYTF.

The chain carries TRBV27 and TRBJ1-2, with 9 positions matching TRBD1. The V segment lost 6 bases and the J segment 7 bases; nucleotides outside the gene matches: 6. CDR3 length equals 13 residues. The V gene's germline CDR1 is MNHEY and CDR2 SMNVEV (reference sequence). The DNA of the CDR3 is TGTGCCAGCAGGCCCGGGACAGGGCTTGGCTACACCTTC. Translating gives CASRPGTGLGYTF.

V is TRBV7-6 and J is TRBJ2-1; D unclear. V lost 4 bases and J 9 bases, leaving 13 bases between the germline ends. This CDR3 comprises 13 residues. From germline, CDR1 is SGHVS and CDR2 FNYEAQ. This chain's CDR3 is CASSYISITEQFF. The CDR3 DNA reads as TGTGCCAGCAGCTATATCAGCATAACTGAGCAGTTCTTC.

The J gene is TRBJ2-5, the V gene TRBV5-1, with 11 bases lining up with TRBD1. CDR1 SGHRS and CDR2 YFSETQ come from the germline V gene. The J segment lost 5 bases and the V segment lost 6 bases, leaving 9 bases of the junction unmatched. The CDR3 spans 15 residues. In nucleotides, the CDR3 is TGCGCCAGCAACACCGGACAGGGGGCGACGGAGACCCAGTACTTC. Its translation: CASNTGQGATETQYF. Filled out from reference TRBV5-1 and TRBJ2-5, the complete variable domain reads KAGVTQTPRYLIKTRGQQVTLSCSPISGHRSVSWYQQTPGQGLQFLFEYFSETQRNKGNFPGRFSGRQFSNSRSEMNVSTLELGDSALYLCASNTGQGATETQYFGPGTRLLVL.

The rearrangement uses TRBV29-1 and TRBJ2-7; TRBD1 matches 8 bases. J gave up 3 bases and V 4 bases, and 14 bases lay outside the gene matches. Looked up from germline, CDR1 is SQVTM and CDR2 is ANQGSEA. The CDR3 spans 16 residues. CDR3 in amino acids: CSVVGLRTGTVYEQYF. CDR3 nucleotides: TGCAGCGTTGTGGGCCTCCGGACAGGGACTGTCTACGAGCAGTACTTC.

This chain links TRBV18 with TRBJ2-2, with TRBD1 identical over 7 bases. The CDR3 runs to 14 residues. With V trimmed by 3 bases and J by 6 bases, 4 bases remained unmatched. Germline assignment: CDR1 KGHSH and CDR2 LQKENI. The CDR3 reads CASSPSTGSGELFF. The CDR3 nucleotides read TGTGCCAGCTCACCCTCGACAGGGTCCGGGGAGCTGTTTTTT.